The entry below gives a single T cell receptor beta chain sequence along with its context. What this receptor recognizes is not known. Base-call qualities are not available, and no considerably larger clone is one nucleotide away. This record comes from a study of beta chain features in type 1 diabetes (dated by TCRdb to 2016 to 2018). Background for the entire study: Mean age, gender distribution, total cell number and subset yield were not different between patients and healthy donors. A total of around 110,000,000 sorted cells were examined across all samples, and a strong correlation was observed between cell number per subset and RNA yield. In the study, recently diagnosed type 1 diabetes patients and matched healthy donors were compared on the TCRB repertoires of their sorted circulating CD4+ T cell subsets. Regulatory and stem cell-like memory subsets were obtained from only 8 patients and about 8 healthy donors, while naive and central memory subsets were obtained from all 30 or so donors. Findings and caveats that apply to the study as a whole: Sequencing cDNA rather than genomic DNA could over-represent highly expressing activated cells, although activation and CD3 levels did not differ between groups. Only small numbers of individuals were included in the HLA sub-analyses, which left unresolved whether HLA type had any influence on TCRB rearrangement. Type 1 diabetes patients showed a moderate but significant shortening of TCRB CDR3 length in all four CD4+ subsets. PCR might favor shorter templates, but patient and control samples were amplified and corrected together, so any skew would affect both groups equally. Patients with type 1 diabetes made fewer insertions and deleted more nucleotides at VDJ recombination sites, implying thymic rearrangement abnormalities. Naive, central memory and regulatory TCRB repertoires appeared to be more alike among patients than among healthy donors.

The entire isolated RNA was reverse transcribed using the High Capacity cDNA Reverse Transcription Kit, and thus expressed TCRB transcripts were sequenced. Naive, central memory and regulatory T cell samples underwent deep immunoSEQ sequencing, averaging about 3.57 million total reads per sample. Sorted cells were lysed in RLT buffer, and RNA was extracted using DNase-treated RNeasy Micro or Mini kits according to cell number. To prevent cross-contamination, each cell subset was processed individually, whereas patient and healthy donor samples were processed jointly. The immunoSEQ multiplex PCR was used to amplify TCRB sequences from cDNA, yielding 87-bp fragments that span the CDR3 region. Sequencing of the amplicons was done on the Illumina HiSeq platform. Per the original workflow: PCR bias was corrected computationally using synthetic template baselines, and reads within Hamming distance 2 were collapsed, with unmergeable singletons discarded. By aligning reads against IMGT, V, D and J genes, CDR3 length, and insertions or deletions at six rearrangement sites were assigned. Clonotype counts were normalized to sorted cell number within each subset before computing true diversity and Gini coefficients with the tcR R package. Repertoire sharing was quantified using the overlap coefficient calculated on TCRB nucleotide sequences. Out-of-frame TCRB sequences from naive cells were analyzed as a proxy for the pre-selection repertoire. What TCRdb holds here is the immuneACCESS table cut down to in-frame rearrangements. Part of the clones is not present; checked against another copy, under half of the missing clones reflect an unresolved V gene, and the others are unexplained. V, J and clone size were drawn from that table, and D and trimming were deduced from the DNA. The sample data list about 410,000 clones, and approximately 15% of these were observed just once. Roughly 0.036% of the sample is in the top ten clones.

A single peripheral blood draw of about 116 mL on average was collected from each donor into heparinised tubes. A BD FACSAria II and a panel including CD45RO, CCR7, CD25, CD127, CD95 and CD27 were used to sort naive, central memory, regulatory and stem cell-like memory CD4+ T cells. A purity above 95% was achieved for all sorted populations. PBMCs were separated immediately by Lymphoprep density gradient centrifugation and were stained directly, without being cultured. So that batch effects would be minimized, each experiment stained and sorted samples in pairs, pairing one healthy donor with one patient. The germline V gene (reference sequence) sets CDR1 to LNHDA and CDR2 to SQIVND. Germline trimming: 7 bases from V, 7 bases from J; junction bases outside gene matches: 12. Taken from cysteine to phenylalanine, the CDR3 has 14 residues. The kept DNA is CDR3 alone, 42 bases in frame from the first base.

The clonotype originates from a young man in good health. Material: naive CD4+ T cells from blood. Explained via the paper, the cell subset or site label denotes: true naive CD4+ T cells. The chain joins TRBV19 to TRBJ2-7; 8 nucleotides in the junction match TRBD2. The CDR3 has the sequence CASMRTSQGREQYF. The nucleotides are TGTGCCAGTATGCGGACTAGCCAGGGGAGGGAGCAGTACTTC. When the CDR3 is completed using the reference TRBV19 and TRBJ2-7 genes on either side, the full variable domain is DGGITQSPKYLFRKEGQNVTLSCEQNLNHDAMYWYRQDPGQGLRLIYYSQIVNDFQKGDIAEGYSVSREKKESFPLTVTSAQKNPTAFYLCASMRTSQGREQYFGPGTRLTVT.